What follows is one T cell receptor beta chain and its context. Its antigen remains unidentified. There are no base qualities to consult, and no much larger clone falls within one base. Whole blood was collected in K2EDTA tubes by collaborating institutions according to the institutions' own protocols. Collaborator samples were shipped for TCRbeta analysis as frozen whole blood, isolated PBMCs, or DNA extracted from either sample type. TCRbeta CDR3 regions were amplified from genomic DNA using the immunoSEQ Assay, a bias-controlled multiplex PCR. Regarding the original processing steps: The number of nucleated cells in each sample was estimated by amplification of reference gene primers within the assay. Sequence reads were collapsed and filtered to measure the absolute abundance of every unique TCRbeta CDR3 rearrangement. For each sample, productive Simpson clonality was calculated as the square root of Simpson's diversity index across productive rearrangements. TCRdb limited this immuneACCESS table to in-frame rearrangements with V and J called. A share of clones is missing; checked studies link under half to unresolved V genes, and the rest is unexplained. V and J calls and clone size are those listed in that table; D and trimming were worked out from the DNA. The sample records roughly 100,000 clones, 75% to 95% of which are singletons. The top ten constitute 5% to 6.5% of the sample.

This entry belongs to a study of blood T cell repertoires in COVID-19 (TCRdb year 2020). Regarding the complete study: Samples covering the acute and convalescent phases of COVID-19 were provided by collaborators in the United States, Italy and Spain. The repertoires were released in a freely available public database meant as a resource for research on the immune response to SARS-CoV-2. Where HLA class I and class II types were available, the types were taken from metadata supplied by the sample provider, not from assay-based typing. Samples were obtained from the ongoing ImmuneRACE study (first 160 participants) and from 1,000 to 1,500 subjects provided by 6 global collaborators. Sample metadata almost always included a de-identified subject ID, COVID-19 status, age in years and sex. Subjects who had been exposed to COVID-19, were actively infected with it, or had recovered from it provided the deeply sampled blood TCRbeta repertoires that made up the dataset. The material from the prospective study consisted of cDNA or gDNA derived from T cells, B-cell-depleted T cells, or PBMCs.

Overall results and qualifications from the work: Clinical and demographic metadata were provided uncurated, with the amount varying by source and participant.

The material sequenced was peripheral blood. The receptor was isolated from a human donor in a cohort sampled during active COVID-19.

The CDR3 protein sequence reads: CASRGQVDTGELFF. The DNA sequence is TGTGCCAGCCGAGGACAGGTAGACACCGGGGAGCTGTTTTTT. The chain is encoded by TRBV6-4 joined to TRBJ2-2, with 7 junctional bases fitting TRBD1. The germline V gene provides CDR1 MRHNA and CDR2 SNTAGT. Spanning cysteine to phenylalanine, the CDR3 consists of 14 amino acids. Of the read, only the CDR3 DNA is kept; its 42 bases are in frame from base 1. V has 8 bases trimmed and J has 3 bases trimmed; junction bases matching no gene number 6.